This TCR beta chain was found in a study of shared clonotypes between healthy human individuals. General study points: The genetic and exposure-history diversity represented was limited by few donors.

Libraries were prepared by immunoSEQ multiplex PCR; TCRdb keeps only in-frame clonotypes and omits some of them. The sample shows about 120,000 clones, roughly two thirds of them seen only once. The V gene's germline CDR1 is SGHAT and CDR2 FQNNGV. This CDR3 spans 15 amino acids. V lost 5 bases and J lost 0; bases outside the gene matches: 7. On this clone: The antigen is undetermined.

Sequencing used memory CD8+ T cells sorted from blood. Documented subset: CD45RO+ cells pooled with CCR7-negative TemRA cells. The clonotype was recovered from a woman between 25 and 40 years old in good health. The rearrangement uses TRBV11-2 and TRBJ2-7; 7 positions agree with TRBD1. The CDR3 region is CASSNPRDSSYEQYF. The CDR3 DNA reads TGTGCCAGCAGCAATCCCCGGGACAGCTCCTACGAGCAGTACTTC.